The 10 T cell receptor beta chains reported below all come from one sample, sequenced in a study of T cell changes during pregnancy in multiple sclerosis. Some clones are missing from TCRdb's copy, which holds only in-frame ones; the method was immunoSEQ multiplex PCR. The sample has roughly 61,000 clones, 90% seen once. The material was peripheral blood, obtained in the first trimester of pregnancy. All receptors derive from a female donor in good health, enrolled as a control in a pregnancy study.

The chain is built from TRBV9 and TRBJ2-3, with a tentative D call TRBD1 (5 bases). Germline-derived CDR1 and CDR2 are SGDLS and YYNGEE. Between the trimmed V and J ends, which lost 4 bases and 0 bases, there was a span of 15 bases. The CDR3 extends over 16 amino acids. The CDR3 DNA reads TGTGCCAGCAGCTCCAGGGAAGGCTTTAGCACAGATACGCAGTATTTT. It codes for CASSSREGFSTDTQYF. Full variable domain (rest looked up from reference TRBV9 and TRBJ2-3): DSGVTQTPKHLITATGQRVTLRCSPRSGDLSVYWYQQSLDQGLQFLIQYYNGEERAKGNILERFSAQQFPDLHSELNLSSLELGDSALYFCASSSREGFSTDTQYFGPGTRLTVL.

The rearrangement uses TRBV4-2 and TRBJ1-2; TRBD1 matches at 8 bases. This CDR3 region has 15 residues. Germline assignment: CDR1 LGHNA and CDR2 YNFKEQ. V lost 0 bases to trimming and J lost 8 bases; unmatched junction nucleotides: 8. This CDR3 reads CASSQDSGGEVGYTF. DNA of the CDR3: TGTGCCAGCAGCCAAGATTCAGGGGGCGAGGTAGGCTACACCTTC.

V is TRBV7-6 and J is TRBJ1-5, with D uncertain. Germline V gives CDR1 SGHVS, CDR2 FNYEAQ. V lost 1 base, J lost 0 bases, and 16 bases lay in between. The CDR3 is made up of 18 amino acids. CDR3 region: CASSLEPRRTDSNQPQHF. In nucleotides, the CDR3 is TGTGCCAGCAGCTTAGAACCGAGGCGTACCGATAGCAATCAGCCCCAGCATTTT. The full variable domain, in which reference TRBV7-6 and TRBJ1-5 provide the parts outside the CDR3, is GAGVSQSPRYKVTKRGQDVALRCDPISGHVSLYWYRQALGQGPEFLTYFNYEAQQDKSGLPNDRFSAERPEGSISTLTIQRTEQRDSAMYRCASSLEPRRTDSNQPQHFGDGTRLSIL.

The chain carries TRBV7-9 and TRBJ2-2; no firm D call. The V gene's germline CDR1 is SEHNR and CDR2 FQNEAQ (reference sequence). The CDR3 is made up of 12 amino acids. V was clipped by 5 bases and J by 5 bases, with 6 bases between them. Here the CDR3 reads CASSPQTGELFF. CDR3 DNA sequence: TGTGCCAGCAGCCCACAGACCGGGGAGCTGTTTTTT.

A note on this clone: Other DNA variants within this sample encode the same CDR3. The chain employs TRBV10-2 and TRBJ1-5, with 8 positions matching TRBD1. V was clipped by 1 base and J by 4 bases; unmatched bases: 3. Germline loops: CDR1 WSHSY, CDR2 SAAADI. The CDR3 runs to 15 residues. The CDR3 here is CASSEFGQGNQPQHF. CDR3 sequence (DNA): TGCGCCAGCAGTGAGTTTGGACAGGGAAATCAGCCCCAGCATTTT.

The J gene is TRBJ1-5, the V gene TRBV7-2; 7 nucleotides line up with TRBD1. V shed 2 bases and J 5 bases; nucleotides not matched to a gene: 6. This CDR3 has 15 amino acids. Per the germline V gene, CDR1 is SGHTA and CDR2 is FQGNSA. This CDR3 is CASSLRQGYDQPQHF. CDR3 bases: TGTGCCAGCAGCTTAAGACAGGGCTACGATCAGCCCCAGCATTTT.

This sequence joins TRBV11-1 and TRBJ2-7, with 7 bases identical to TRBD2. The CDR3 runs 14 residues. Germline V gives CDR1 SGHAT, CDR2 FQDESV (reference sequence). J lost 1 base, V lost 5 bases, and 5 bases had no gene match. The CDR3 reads CASSPEAGSYEQYF. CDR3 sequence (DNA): TGTGCCAGCAGCCCCGAAGCGGGGTCCTACGAGCAGTACTTC.

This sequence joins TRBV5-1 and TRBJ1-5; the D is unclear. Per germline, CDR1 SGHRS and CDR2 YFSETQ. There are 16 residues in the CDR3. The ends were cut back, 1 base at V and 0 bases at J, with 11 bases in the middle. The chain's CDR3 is CASSLYPDYSNQPQHF. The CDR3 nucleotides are TGCGCCAGCAGCTTGTATCCAGACTATAGCAATCAGCCCCAGCATTTT.

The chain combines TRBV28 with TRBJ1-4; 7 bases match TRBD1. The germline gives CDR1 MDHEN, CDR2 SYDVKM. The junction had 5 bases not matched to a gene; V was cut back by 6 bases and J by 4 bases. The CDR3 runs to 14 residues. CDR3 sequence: CASRETGFNEKLFF. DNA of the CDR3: TGTGCCAGCAGGGAGACAGGGTTTAATGAAAAACTGTTTTTT.

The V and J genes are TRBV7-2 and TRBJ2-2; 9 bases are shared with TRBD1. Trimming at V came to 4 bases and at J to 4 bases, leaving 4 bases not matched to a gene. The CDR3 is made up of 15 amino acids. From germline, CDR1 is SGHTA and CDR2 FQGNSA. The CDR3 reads CASSSGTGSTGELFF. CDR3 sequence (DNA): TGTGCCAGCAGCTCAGGGACAGGGAGCACCGGGGAGCTGTTTTTT.